The next 16 T cell receptor beta chains were all read from a single sample in a study of cytomegalovirus exposure and HLA in healthy donors. A multiplex PCR was run with 60 Vbeta primers and 13 Jbeta primers. TCRdb keeps only in-frame clones here, not all; method: immunoSEQ multiplex PCR. Of more than 85,000 clones listed, roughly 63% are singletons. Input material: PBMCs. The receptors come from a woman between 70 and 85 years old in good health and CMV-seropositive.

The chain has TRBV7-2 and TRBJ1-1; 7 bases are a match to TRBD1. V dropped 6 bases and J dropped 1; count of bases not matched to a gene: 8. Germline lookup yields CDR1 SGHTA and CDR2 FQGNSA. The CDR3 is made up of 15 amino acids. The CDR3 bases are TGTGCCAGCAGTCCCGGGACAGTGAGGAACACTGAAGCTTTCTTT. This gives the protein CASSPGTVRNTEAFF. Based on the CDR3 plus reference TRBV7-2 and TRBJ1-1, the full variable domain is GAGVSQSPSNKVTEKGKDVELRCDPISGHTALYWYRQSLGQGLEFLIYFQGNSAPDKSGLPSDRFSAERTGGSVSTLTIQRTQQEDSAVYLCASSPGTVRNTEAFFGQGTRLTVV.

The chain carries TRBV7-9 and TRBJ2-2; D possibly corresponds to TRBD2 (5 bases). The CDR3 extends over 10 amino acids. The germline V gene encodes CDR1 SEHNR and CDR2 FQNEAQ (reference sequence). CDR3 DNA: TGTGCGAGTGGAGGCGGGGAGCTGTTTTTT. Protein product: CASGGGELFF.

The chain joins TRBV6-6 to TRBJ2-6; the D is unclear. The CDR3 spans 16 residues. V lost 7 bases and J 0 bases, leaving 13 bases between the germline ends. CDR1 and CDR2 (germline): MNHNY, SVGAGI (reference sequence). The CDR3 sequence is CASTFSHPSGANVLTF. The CDR3 DNA reads as TGTGCCAGCACCTTTAGTCACCCCTCTGGGGCCAACGTCCTGACTTTC.

This chain connects TRBV2 to TRBJ1-1; 7 positions match TRBD1. V trimming: 8 bases; J trimming: 4 bases; junction bases outside the gene matches: 4. The V gene's germline CDR1 is SNHLY and CDR2 FYNNEI. This CDR3 is built from 12 residues. As DNA, the CDR3 is TGTGCCAGCCGGGGACAGAGCACTGAAGCTTTCTTT. This translates into CASRGQSTEAFF.

V usage is TRBV18 and J usage is TRBJ2-3; D might be TRBD1 (5 bases). V was shortened by 2 bases and J by 8 bases, with 14 bases between the two germline ends. In germline, CDR1 is KGHSH, CDR2 LQKENI. This CDR3 is 14 amino acids long. Here the CDR3 reads CASSPDWYQGTQYF. Here the CDR3 DNA reads TGTGCCAGCTCACCAGACTGGTATCAGGGTACGCAGTATTTT.

The rearrangement links TRBV11-2 to TRBJ2-2, with TRBD1 matching 9 bases. The V gene's germline CDR1 is SGHAT and CDR2 FQNNGV. J lost 5 bases, V lost 4 bases, and 5 bases had no gene match. This CDR3 comprises 15 residues. The CDR3 sequence: CASSSYRGRTGELFF. CDR3 bases: TGTGCCAGCAGCTCCTACAGGGGGCGGACCGGGGAGCTGTTTTTT.

The gene calls are TRBV6-1 and TRBJ2-2; 11 bases fit TRBD1. J gave up 5 bases and V 6 bases, and 5 bases lay outside the gene matches. Germline V lookup: CDR1 MNHNS, CDR2 SASEGT. The CDR3 extends over 15 amino acids. CDR3 coding DNA: TGTGCCAGCAGGGGACAGGGGGGATATACCGGGGAGCTGTTTTTT. This sequence encodes CASRGQGGYTGELFF.

Only a few counts were recorded for this clone. The chain uses TRBV5-6 and TRBJ2-1; 8 bases line up with TRBD2. The CDR3 consists of 15 residues. V lost 4 bases to trimming and J lost 4 bases; unmatched junction nucleotides: 7. Germline assignment: CDR1 SGHDT and CDR2 YYEEEE. CDR3 in DNA: TGTGCCAGCAGCGGGGGACTAGGTGATTACAATGAGCAGTTCTTC. This codes for CASSGGLGDYNEQFF. Complete variable domain (other parts from reference TRBV5-6 and TRBJ2-1): DAGVTQSPTHLIKTRGQQVTLRCSPKSGHDTVSWYQQALGQGPQFIFQYYEEEERQRGNFPDRFSGHQFPNYSSELNVNALLLGDSALYLCASSGGLGDYNEQFFGPGTRLTVL.

This chain connects TRBV7-9 to TRBJ2-6, with D maybe TRBD1 (6 bases). Germline V gives CDR1 SEHNR, CDR2 FQNEAQ (reference sequence). The CDR3 has 16 residues. The V and J ends lost 2 bases and 2 bases respectively, with 10 bases between them. CDR3 nucleotides: TGTGCCAGCAGCTTAAGAGCAGGGGCTGGGGCCAACGTCCTGACTTTC. Protein: CASSLRAGAGANVLTF.

This rearrangement joins TRBV10-1 to TRBJ1-1; 8 nucleotides match TRBD1. V shed 9 bases, J shed 4 bases, and the junction held 4 bases outside the gene matches. Germline CDR1 WNHNN, CDR2 SYGVQD (reference sequence). This CDR3 spans 12 amino acids. CDR3 nucleotides: TGCGCCAGTTCAGGGGGCAGCACTGAAGCTTTCTTT. Translation gives CASSGGSTEAFF.

This clone occurred once. CDR3 in DNA: TGTGCCAGCAGCGGGGCCCCCCTAGATGAGCAGTTCTTC. Its protein is CASSGAPLDEQFF. This chain links TRBV11-3 with TRBJ2-1, with D possibly matching TRBD1 (5 bases). Germline lookup yields CDR1 SGHNT and CDR2 YENEEA. V was shortened by 5 bases and J by 8 bases, with 13 bases between the two germline ends. The CDR3 spans 13 residues. Full variable domain (remainder filled in from reference TRBV11-3 and TRBJ2-1): EAGVVQSPRYKIIEKKQPVAFWCNPISGHNTLYWYLQNLGQGPELLIRYENEEAVDDSQLPKDRFSAERLKGVDSTLKIQPAELGDSAVYLCASSGAPLDEQFFGPGTRLTVL.

This clone has only one observation. This chain links TRBV10-1 with TRBJ2-1; the match to TRBD2 covers 13 bases. The J segment lost 8 bases and the V segment lost 3 bases, leaving 4 bases of the junction unmatched. The CDR3 covers 15 residues. Germline V CDR1 and CDR2: WNHNN, SYGVQD (reference sequence). CDR3 nucleotide sequence: TGCGCCAGCAGTGAAGGGACTAGCGGGGTCGATGAGCAGTTCTTC. This encodes CASSEGTSGVDEQFF.

The gene calls are TRBV12-5 and TRBJ2-6; unclear D gene. Deletions cut 7 bases from V and 4 bases from J, with 8 bases between. This CDR3 contains 13 residues. Germline CDR1 is LGHNT and CDR2 is FRNRAP. The CDR3 coding sequence is TGTGCTAGTGCGGTTTCCGGGGCCAACGTCCTGACTTTC. Encoded protein: CASAVSGANVLTF.

This clone turned up a few times. The chain combines TRBV7-2 with TRBJ1-1; weak D call: TRBD1 (6 bases). The V gene's germline CDR1 is SGHTA and CDR2 FQGNSA. The CDR3 has 15 residues. V was cut by 5 bases and J by 3 bases, with 16 bases left in between. DNA for the CDR3: TGTGCCAGCAGCCCCCACGGGGGGCGTTACACTGAAGCTTTCTTT. Encoded protein: CASSPHGGRYTEAFF.

The rearrangement links TRBV13 to TRBJ2-7, with 10 bases lining up with TRBD1. Losses at the gene ends were 0 bases for V and 1 base for J; bases not matched to a gene: 6. This CDR3 is built from 17 residues. CDR1 is PRHDT and CDR2 is FYEKMQ in the germline V gene (reference sequence). The DNA for the CDR3 is TGTGCCAGCAGCTTAGGAGGACAGGGGGAAAAATCCTACGAGCAGTACTTC. The encoded protein is CASSLGGQGEKSYEQYF.

The rearrangement uses TRBV6-1 and TRBJ1-2; D may be TRBD1 (6 bases). This CDR3 is 15 amino acids long. Germline V lookup: CDR1 MNHNS, CDR2 SASEGT. V lost 2 bases and J 3 bases, leaving 13 bases between the germline ends. The CDR3, as DNA: TGTGCCAGCAGTGAACACAGGGCAGCTGACTATGGCTACACCTTC. Translated, it gives CASSEHRAADYGYTF.